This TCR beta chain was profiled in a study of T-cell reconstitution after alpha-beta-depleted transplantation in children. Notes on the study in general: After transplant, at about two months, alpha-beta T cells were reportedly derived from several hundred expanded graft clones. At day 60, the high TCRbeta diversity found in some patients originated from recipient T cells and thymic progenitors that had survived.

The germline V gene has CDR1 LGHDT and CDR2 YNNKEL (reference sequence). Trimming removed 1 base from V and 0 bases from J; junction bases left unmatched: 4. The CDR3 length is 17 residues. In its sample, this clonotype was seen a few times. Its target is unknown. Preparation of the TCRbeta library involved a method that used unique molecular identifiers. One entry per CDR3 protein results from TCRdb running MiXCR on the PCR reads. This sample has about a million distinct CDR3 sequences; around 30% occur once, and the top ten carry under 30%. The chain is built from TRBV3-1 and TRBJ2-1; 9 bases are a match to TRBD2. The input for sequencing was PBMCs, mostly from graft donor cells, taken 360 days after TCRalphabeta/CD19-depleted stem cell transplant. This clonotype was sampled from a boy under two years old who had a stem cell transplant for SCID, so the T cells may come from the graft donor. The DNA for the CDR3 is TGTGCCAGCAGCCAAGTCCGCGGGGGGGCCTCCTACAATGAGCAGTTCTTC. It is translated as CASSQVRGGASYNEQFF.